The 17 T cell receptor beta chains below were found in one sample sequenced in a study of T-cell reconstitution after alpha-beta-depleted transplantation in children. It was with unique molecular identifiers that the TCRbeta library was prepared. TCRdb reanalysed the PCR reads using MiXCR and keeps one entry per CDR3 protein. The sample records about 400,000 distinct CDR3 sequences, just over 20% being singletons. Material: PBMCs from the stem cell graft donor, obtained from the stem cell graft. The receptors were sampled from a human donor who donated a stem cell graft to a child with acute myeloid leukemia.

Comments on this clonotype: A much larger clone is a single base away; this may be a read error. This chain links TRBV20-1 with TRBJ2-1; TRBD2 matches 10 bases. This CDR3 comprises 17 residues. The germline V gene encodes CDR1 DFQATT and CDR2 SNEGSKA (reference sequence). CDR3 coding DNA: TGCTGTGCTAGCGGACTAGCGGAGGGGATGACCTACAATGAGCAGTTCTTC. Protein: CCASGLAEGMTYNEQFF.

In this sample, this clonotype turned up a few times. The chain joins TRBV13 to TRBJ2-5; 8 nucleotides match TRBD1. Per the germline V gene, CDR1 is PRHDT and CDR2 is FYEKMQ (reference sequence). The J segment lost 4 bases and the V segment lost 5 bases, leaving 6 bases of the junction unmatched. This CDR3 contains 14 residues. The CDR3 bases are TGTGCCAGCAGCCACGCCGACAGGGGAGAGACCCAGTACTTC. Its translation is CASSHADRGETQYF.

The chain carries TRBV28 and TRBJ2-1; 7 bases are shared with TRBD1. This CDR3 has 12 amino acids. Germline V lookup: CDR1 MDHEN, CDR2 SYDVKM. The trim removed 8 bases at V and 6 bases at J, leaving 4 bases unmatched. The CDR3 protein is CASENRGNEQFF. The CDR3 region has the DNA TGTGCCAGCGAAAACAGGGGCAATGAGCAGTTCTTC.

This clonotype has more than one count but fewer than ten. The genes are TRBV6-5 and TRBJ2-2, with D tentatively TRBD1 (6 bases). The ends were cut back, 3 bases at V and 3 bases at J, with 11 bases in the middle. CDR1 and CDR2 from the germline V gene are MNHEY and SVGAGI. The CDR3 is 15 residues long. The CDR3 nucleotides read TGTGCCAGCAGTTATGGGGGCGGCTACACCGGGGAGCTGTTTTTT. Protein product: CASSYGGGYTGELFF.

This clonotype appeared many times. V gene TRBV20-1 combines with J gene TRBJ2-4; 8 bases fit TRBD2. The CDR3 extends over 14 amino acids. CDR1 is DFQATT, CDR2 SNEGSKA, per germline (reference sequence). The J segment lost 0 bases and the V segment lost 6 bases, leaving 4 bases of the junction unmatched. The CDR3 sequence: CSAERESAKNIQYF. The DNA of the CDR3 is TGCAGTGCAGAGCGGGAGTCAGCCAAAAACATTCAGTACTTC.

This clonotype has a handful of counts. The V gene is TRBV18, the J gene TRBJ2-1; 8 bases line up with TRBD1. Germline CDR1 KGHSH, CDR2 LQKENI. The CDR3 covers 14 residues. V shed 3 bases, J shed 3 bases, and the junction held 1 base outside the gene matches. DNA for the CDR3: TGTGCCAGCTCACCGGACAGGGACTACAATGAGCAGTTCTTC. Protein: CASSPDRDYNEQFF.

As regards this clonotype: The germline gene is not matched at one end of the junction; a read error may be the cause. The chain is built from TRBV7-9 and TRBJ2-7; possible D gene TRBD2, 5 bases. The CDR3 is 11 amino acids. Germline V gene lookup returns CDR1 SEHNR and CDR2 FQNEAQ (reference sequence). The CDR3 region is CASSSRETKDF. CDR3 in DNA: TGTGCCAGCAGCTCCCGGGAAACGAAGGACTTC.

The V and J genes are TRBV18 and TRBJ1-3, with a possible D match to TRBD1 (6 bases). CDR1 is KGHSH and CDR2 is LQKENI in the germline V gene. The CDR3 covers 16 residues. V gave up 4 bases and J gave up 0 bases, with 13 bases separating them. In DNA form, the CDR3 reads TGTGCCAGCTCACTGCCGACAGGCTACTCTGGAAACACCATATATTTT. It is translated as CASSLPTGYSGNTIYF.

This clonotype appeared many times. The genes are TRBV29-1 and TRBJ1-2; TRBD1 matches at 9 bases. Trimming cost V 6 bases and J 4 bases; bases outside gene matches: 6. Germline V gene sequence: CDR1 SQVTM, CDR2 ANQGSEA. The CDR3 sequence is 13 residues long. The CDR3 bases are TGCAGCGTCCTAAGGACAGGGGCCTATGGCTACACCTTC. Its translation: CSVLRTGAYGYTF.

The rearrangement links TRBV6-5 to TRBJ2-7; D may be TRBD1 (6 bases). The germline CDR1 and CDR2 sequences are MNHEY and SVGAGI. The V end was cut by 1 base, the J end by 5 bases, with 12 bases between. The CDR3 runs to 14 residues. The CDR3 bases are TGTGCCAGCAGTTACTTGGGGGCGCGCCACGAGCAGTACTTC. It is translated as CASSYLGARHEQYF.

This clonotype was detected ten times or more. This sequence joins TRBV5-1 and TRBJ2-1; no definite D call. CDR3 length: 14 amino acids. The germline V and J ends were trimmed by 5 bases and 0 bases, with 9 bases remaining between them. Germline V gene lookup returns CDR1 SGHRS and CDR2 YFSETQ. The CDR3 protein is CASSKGSSYNEQFF. CDR3 DNA: TGCGCCAGCAGTAAGGGTAGCTCCTACAATGAGCAGTTCTTC.

This clonotype has only a few counts. J is TRBJ2-1 and V is TRBV5-1; D is tentatively TRBD1 or TRBD2 (5 bases each). Deletions cut 0 bases from V and 8 bases from J, with 24 bases between. The CDR3 sequence is 18 residues long. Germline V gene lookup returns CDR1 SGHRS and CDR2 YFSETQ. CDR3 protein: CASSLEDPRAARRYEQFF. The CDR3, as DNA: TGCGCCAGCAGCTTGGAGGATCCCAGGGCCGCAAGGAGGTATGAGCAGTTCTTC.

The chain joins TRBV15 to TRBJ2-1; 12 nucleotides agree with TRBD2. There are 15 residues in the CDR3. From germline, CDR1 is LNHNV and CDR2 YYDKDF (reference sequence). The V and J ends lost 4 bases and 9 bases, in that order; junction bases with no gene match: 7. The CDR3: CATSKGLAGWIEQFF. In DNA, the CDR3 is TGTGCCACCAGCAAAGGACTAGCGGGATGGATTGAGCAGTTCTTC. Filled out from reference TRBV15 and TRBJ2-1, the complete variable domain reads DAMVIQNPRYQVTQFGKPVTLSCSQTLNHNVMYWYQQKSSQAPKLLFHYYDKDFNNEADTPDNFQSRRPNTSFCFLDIRSPGLGDTAMYLCATSKGLAGWIEQFFGPGTRLTVL.

This clonotype was picked up a small number of times. This rearrangement joins TRBV4-3 to TRBJ2-1; TRBD1 matches 9 bases. With V trimmed by 4 bases and J by 3 bases, 10 bases remained unmatched. Looked up from germline, CDR1 is LGHNA and CDR2 is YSLEER. The CDR3 is 17 residues long. As DNA, the CDR3 is TGCGCCAGCAGCCCAGATTTGGGACAGGGAAACTACAATGAGCAGTTCTTC. This codes for CASSPDLGQGNYNEQFF.

This clonotype was recorded many times. The gene calls are TRBV6-5 and TRBJ2-7; unclear D gene. Germline V gene lookup returns CDR1 MNHEY and CDR2 SVGAGI. The CDR3 runs 11 residues. The ends were cut back, 6 bases at V and 2 bases at J, with 5 bases in the middle. The CDR3 coding sequence is TGTGCCAGCAGGACGCCCTACGAGCAGTACTTC. It specifies CASRTPYEQYF.

In this sample, this clonotype turned up a few times. This chain links TRBV5-1 with TRBJ2-1; D is ambiguous. The germline V and J ends were trimmed by 4 bases and 10 bases, with 15 bases remaining between them. Germline assignment: CDR1 SGHRS and CDR2 YFSETQ. The CDR3 covers 13 residues. In nucleotides, the CDR3 is TGCGCCAGCAGCCCCAGCTCTACACCCGAGCAGTTCTTC. Translated, it gives CASSPSSTPEQFF.

This clonotype was recorded many times. The J gene is TRBJ2-2, the V gene TRBV29-1; D may be TRBD2 (6 bases). In germline, CDR1 is SQVTM, CDR2 ANQGSEA. The CDR3 loop spans 14 amino acids. V was shortened by 3 bases and J by 6 bases, with 14 bases between the two germline ends. The CDR3 DNA reads as TGCAGCGTTGAGGGAGGTGCCCCATCCGGGGAGCTGTTTTTT. Its protein is CSVEGGAPSGELFF.